This T cell receptor beta chain was identified during a study of shared T cell receptors in the human thymus. Repertoires were generated with immunoSEQ multiplex PCR, while TCRdb's copy carries only in-frame clones and drops some. The sample lists 65,000 to 70,000 clones, roughly 95% occurring once. CDR1 MGHRA and CDR2 YSYEKL come from the germline V gene. Trimming at V came to 3 bases and at J to 6 bases, leaving 12 bases not matched to a gene. The CDR3 is 17 amino acids. This receptor was identified in a human donor. Sequenced input: thymocytes. This rearrangement joins TRBV4-1 to TRBJ2-7; 12 nucleotides align to TRBD1. The CDR3 is CASSQMGTGTGGSEQYF. The CDR3 DNA follows: TGCGCCAGCAGCCAGATGGGTACCGGGACAGGGGGCTCCGAGCAGTACTTC.